This TCR beta chain was sequenced for a study of T cell changes during pregnancy in multiple sclerosis. Profiling relied on immunoSEQ multiplex PCR, and the TCRdb table lists in-frame clones only, not all of them. The repertoire holds over 55,000 clones, with approximately 94% as singletons. The ends lost 1 base at V and 5 bases at J; junction bases unmatched: 4. Germline V CDR1 and CDR2: GTSNPN, SVGIG (reference sequence). The CDR3 spans 14 residues. V and J are TRBV30 and TRBJ2-3; 9 bases are a match to TRBD2. The TCR comes from a female donor with multiple sclerosis, enrolled in a pregnancy study. This specimen consisted of CD8+ T cells from peripheral blood mononuclear cells, obtained in the third trimester of pregnancy. The CDR3 loop reads CAWSGGRARDTQYF. The CDR3 DNA reads TGTGCCTGGAGTGGCGGGAGGGCCCGAGATACGCAGTATTTT.